The following is a TCR beta chain sequence with its context. As yet, its antigen is unknown. This record belongs to a study of OX40 agonist ivuxolimab in advanced cancers. Study summary: An anti-OX40 (CD134) antibody with agonistic activity, ivuxolimab, was administered to patients. Intravenous ivuxolimab was administered to patients every 2 weeks at 0.01 to 10 mg/kg. Study findings and constraints: Within 6 weeks, CD4+ and CD8+ blood T cells expanded clonally at 0.1 to 3.0 mg/kg.

V dropped 7 bases and J dropped 7; count of bases not matched to a gene: 7. The CDR3 loop spans 12 amino acids. The V gene's germline CDR1 is GTSNPN and CDR2 SVGIG (reference sequence). Assay: immunoSEQ multiplex PCR; the TCRdb copy retains only in-frame clones and omits some. The repertoire holds fewer than 85,000 clones, with about nine tenths as singletons. This specimen consisted of CD4+ or CD8+ T cells sorted from blood, obtained in a trial of the OX40 agonist ivuxolimab. The TCR comes from an adult with an advanced solid tumor such as melanoma, head and neck, liver or kidney cancer. The chain joins TRBV30 to TRBJ2-7; 10 nucleotides agree with TRBD2. Here the CDR3 DNA reads TGTGCCTCGACTAGCGGGTCTCGGGAGCAGTACTTC. Translating it yields CASTSGSREQYF.